The sequence of this T cell receptor beta chain was determined in a study of blood T cell repertoires in COVID-19. On the study more broadly: Specimens from acute and convalescent COVID-19 originated in the United States, Italy and Spain. Sample material is recorded as cDNA or gDNA derived from T cells, B-cell-depleted T cells, or PBMCs.

Authors' data handling: For nucleated cells, counts were estimated from reference gene primer amplification. Some clones are missing from TCRdb's copy, which holds only in-frame ones; the method was immunoSEQ multiplex PCR. V and J calls plus clone size are reproduced from that table; the DNA served to infer D and trimming. The sample has just over 300,000 clones, roughly 91% seen once. Material: peripheral blood. The sequence was obtained from a young woman with COVID-19, enrolled during active disease.

The CDR3 DNA reads TGTGCCAGCAGCTTAGCGGGGAGCGTCAATCAGCCCCAGCATTTT. This encodes CASSLAGSVNQPQHF. The gene calls are TRBV7-2 and TRBJ1-5; no definite D call. V was pared by 0 bases and J by 3 bases, with 9 bases between. Germline values: CDR1 SGHTA, CDR2 FQGNSA. The CDR3 sequence is 15 residues long.